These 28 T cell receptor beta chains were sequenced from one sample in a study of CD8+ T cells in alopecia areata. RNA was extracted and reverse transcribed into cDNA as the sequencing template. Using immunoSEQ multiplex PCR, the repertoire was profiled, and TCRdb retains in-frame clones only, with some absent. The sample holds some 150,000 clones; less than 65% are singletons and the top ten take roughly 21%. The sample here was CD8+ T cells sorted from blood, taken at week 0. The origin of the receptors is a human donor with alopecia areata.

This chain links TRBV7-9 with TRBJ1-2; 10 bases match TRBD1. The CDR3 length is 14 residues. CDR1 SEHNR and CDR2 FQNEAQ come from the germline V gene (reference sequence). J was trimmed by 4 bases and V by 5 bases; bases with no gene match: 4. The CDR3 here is CASSLGDRGYGYTF. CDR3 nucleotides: TGTGCCAGCAGCCTAGGGGACAGGGGCTATGGCTACACCTTC.

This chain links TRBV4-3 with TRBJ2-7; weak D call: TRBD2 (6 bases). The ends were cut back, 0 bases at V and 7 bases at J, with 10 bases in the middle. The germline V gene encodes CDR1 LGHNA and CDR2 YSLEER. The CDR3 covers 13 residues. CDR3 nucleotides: TGCGCCAGCAGCCAAGATATTAGCGGAGAGCAGTACTTC. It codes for CASSQDISGEQYF.

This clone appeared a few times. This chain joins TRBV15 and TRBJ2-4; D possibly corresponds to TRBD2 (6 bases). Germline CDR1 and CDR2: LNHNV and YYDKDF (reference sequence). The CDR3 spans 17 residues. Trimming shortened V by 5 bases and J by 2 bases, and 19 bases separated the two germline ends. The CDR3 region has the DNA TGTGCCACCAGCGAATCGACGGGGGATGAGACCAAAAACATTCAGTACTTC. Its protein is CATSESTGDETKNIQYF.

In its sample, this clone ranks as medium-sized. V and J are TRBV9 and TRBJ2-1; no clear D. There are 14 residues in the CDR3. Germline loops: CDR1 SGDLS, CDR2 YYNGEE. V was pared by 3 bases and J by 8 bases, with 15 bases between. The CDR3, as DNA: TGTGCCAGCAGCGGGAGAGCGAACAGCTATGAGCAGTTCTTC. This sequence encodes CASSGRANSYEQFF. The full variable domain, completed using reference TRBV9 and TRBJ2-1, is DSGVTQTPKHLITATGQRVTLRCSPRSGDLSVYWYQQSLDQGLQFLIQYYNGEERAKGNILERFSAQQFPDLHSELNLSSLELGDSALYFCASSGRANSYEQFFGPGTRLTVL.

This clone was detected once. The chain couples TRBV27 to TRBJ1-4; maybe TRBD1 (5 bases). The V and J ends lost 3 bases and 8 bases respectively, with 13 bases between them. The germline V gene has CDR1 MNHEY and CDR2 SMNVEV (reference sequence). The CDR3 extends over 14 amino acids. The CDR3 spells CASSFRTWGEKLFF. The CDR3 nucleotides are TGTGCCAGCAGTTTTCGTACGTGGGGCGAAAAACTGTTTTTT.

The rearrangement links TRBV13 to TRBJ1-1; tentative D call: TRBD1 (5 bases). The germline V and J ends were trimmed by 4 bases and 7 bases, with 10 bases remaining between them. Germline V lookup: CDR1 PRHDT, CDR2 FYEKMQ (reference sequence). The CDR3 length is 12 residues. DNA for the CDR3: TGTGCCAGCAGCTACCGAGGGGTTGAAGCTTTCTTT. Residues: CASSYRGVEAFF.

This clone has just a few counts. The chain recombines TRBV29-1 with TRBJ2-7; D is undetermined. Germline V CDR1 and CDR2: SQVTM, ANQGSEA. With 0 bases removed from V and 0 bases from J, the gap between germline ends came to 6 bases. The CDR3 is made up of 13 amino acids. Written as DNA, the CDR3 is TGCAGCGTTGAAGACTGGGGCTCCTACGAGCAGTACTTC. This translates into CSVEDWGSYEQYF.

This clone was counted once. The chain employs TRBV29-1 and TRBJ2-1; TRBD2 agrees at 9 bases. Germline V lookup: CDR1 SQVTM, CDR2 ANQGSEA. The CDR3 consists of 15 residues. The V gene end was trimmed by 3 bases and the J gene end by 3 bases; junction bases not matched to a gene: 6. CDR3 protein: CSVDGLAGYYNEQFF. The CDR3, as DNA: TGCAGCGTTGATGGTCTAGCGGGATACTACAATGAGCAGTTCTTC.

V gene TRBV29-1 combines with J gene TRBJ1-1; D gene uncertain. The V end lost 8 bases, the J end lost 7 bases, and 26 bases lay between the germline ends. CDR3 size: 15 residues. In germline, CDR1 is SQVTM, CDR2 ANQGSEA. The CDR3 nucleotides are TGCAGCTCATTGAAGGGTGGAGATTTGCAGGATGAAGCTTTCTTT. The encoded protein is CSSLKGGDLQDEAFF.

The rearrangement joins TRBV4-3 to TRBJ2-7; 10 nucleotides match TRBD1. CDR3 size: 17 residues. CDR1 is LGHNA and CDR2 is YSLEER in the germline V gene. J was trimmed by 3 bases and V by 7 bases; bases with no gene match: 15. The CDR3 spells CASTRRQHRDRGYEQYF. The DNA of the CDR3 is TGCGCCAGCACCAGAAGGCAACACCGGGACAGGGGCTACGAGCAGTACTTC.

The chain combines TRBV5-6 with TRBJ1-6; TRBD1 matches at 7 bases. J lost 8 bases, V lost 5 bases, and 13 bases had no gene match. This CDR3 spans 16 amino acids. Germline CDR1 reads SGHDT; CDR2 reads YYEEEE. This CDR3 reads CASRTTGTEGYSPLHF. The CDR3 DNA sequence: TGTGCCAGCAGGACCACCGGGACAGAGGGTTATTCACCCCTCCACTTT.

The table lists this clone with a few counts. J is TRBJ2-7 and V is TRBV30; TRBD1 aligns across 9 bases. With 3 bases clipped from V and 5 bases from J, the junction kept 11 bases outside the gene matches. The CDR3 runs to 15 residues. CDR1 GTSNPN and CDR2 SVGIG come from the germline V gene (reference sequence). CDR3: CAWRMPGTGFDEQYF. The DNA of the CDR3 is TGTGCCTGGAGGATGCCCGGGACAGGGTTCGACGAGCAGTACTTC.

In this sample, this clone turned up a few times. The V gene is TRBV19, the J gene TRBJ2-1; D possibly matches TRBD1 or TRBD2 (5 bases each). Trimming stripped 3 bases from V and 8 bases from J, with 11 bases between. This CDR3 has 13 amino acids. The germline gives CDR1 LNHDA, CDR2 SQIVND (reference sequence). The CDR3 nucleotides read TGTGCCAGTAGTATCGGGACGATGGATGAGCAGTTCTTC. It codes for CASSIGTMDEQFF.

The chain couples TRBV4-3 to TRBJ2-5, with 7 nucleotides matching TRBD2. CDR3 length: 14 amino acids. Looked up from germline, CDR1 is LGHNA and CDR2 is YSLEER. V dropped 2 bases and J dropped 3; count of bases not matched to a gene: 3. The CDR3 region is CASSQTSVEETQYF. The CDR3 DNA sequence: TGCGCCAGCAGCCAAACTAGCGTCGAAGAGACCCAGTACTTC.

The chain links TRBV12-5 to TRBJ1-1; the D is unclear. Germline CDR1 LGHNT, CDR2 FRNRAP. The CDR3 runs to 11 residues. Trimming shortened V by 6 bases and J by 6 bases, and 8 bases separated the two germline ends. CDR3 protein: CASGSVPEAFF. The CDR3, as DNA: TGTGCTAGTGGCTCGGTCCCTGAAGCTTTCTTT.

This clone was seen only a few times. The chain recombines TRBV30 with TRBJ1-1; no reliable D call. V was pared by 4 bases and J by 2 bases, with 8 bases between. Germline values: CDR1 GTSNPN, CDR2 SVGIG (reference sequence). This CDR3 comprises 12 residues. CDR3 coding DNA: TGTGCCTGGATCGAGGGAAACACTGAAGCTTTCTTT. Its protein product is CAWIEGNTEAFF. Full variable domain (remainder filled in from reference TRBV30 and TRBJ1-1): SQTIHQWPATLVQPVGSPLSLECTVEGTSNPNLYWYRQAAGRGLQLLFYSVGIGQISSEVPQNLSASRPQDRQFILSSKKLLLSDSGFYLCAWIEGNTEAFFGQGTRLTVV.

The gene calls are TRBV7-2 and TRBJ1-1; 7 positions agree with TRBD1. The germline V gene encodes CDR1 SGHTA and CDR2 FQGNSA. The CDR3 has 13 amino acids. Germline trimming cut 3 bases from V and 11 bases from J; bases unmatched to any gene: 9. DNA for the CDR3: TGTGCCAGCAGCTTCCTAGGACAGGTTGAGGCTTTCTTT. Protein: CASSFLGQVEAFF.

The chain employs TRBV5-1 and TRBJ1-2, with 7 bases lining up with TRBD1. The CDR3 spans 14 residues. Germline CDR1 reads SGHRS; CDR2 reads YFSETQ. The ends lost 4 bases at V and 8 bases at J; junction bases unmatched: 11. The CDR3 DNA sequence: TGCGCCAGCAGCCTAGAACAGGGGAGTGAGGGCTACACCTTC. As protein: CASSLEQGSEGYTF.

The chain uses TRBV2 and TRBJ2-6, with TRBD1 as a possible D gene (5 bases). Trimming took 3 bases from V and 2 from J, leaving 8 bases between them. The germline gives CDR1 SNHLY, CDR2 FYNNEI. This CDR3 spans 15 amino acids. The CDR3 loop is CASSELGAGANVLTF. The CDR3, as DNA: TGTGCCAGCAGTGAGTTAGGGGCTGGGGCCAACGTCCTGACTTTC.

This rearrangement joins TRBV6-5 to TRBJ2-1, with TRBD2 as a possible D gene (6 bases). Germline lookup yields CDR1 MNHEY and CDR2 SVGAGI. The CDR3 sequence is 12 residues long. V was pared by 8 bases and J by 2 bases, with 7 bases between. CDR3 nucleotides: TGTGCCAGCGGGGGGACCTACAATGAGCAGTTCTTC. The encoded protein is CASGGTYNEQFF.

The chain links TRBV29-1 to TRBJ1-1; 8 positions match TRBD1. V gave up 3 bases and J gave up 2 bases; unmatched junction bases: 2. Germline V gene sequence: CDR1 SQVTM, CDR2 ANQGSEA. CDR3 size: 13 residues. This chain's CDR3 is CSVDRGRNTEAFF. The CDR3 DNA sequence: TGCAGCGTTGACAGGGGGCGAAACACTGAAGCTTTCTTT.

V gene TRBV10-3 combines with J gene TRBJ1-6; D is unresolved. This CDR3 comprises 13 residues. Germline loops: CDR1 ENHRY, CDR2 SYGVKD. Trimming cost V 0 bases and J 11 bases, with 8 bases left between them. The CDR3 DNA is TGTGCCATCAGTGAGTCGGCCAGTCCACCCCTCCACTTT. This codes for CAISESASPPLHF.

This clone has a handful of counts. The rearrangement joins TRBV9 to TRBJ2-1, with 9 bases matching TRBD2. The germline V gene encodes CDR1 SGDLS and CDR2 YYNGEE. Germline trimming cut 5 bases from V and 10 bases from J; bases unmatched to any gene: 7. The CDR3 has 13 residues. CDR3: CASSEGTSPEQFF. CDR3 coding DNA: TGTGCCAGCAGTGAGGGGACTAGCCCAGAGCAGTTCTTC. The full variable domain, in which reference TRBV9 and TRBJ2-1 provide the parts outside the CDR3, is DSGVTQTPKHLITATGQRVTLRCSPRSGDLSVYWYQQSLDQGLQFLIQYYNGEERAKGNILERFSAQQFPDLHSELNLSSLELGDSALYFCASSEGTSPEQFFGPGTRLTVL.

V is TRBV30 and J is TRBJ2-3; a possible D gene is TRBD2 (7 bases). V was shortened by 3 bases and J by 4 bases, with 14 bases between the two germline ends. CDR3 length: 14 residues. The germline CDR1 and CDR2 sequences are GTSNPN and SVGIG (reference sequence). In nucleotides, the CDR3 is TGTGCCTGGAGGTTCGAGGGGGGGGCAGATACGCAGTATTTT. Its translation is CAWRFEGGADTQYF.

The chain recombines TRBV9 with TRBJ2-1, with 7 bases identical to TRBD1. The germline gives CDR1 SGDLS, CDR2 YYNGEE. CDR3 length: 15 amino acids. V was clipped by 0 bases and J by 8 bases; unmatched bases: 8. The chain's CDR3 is CASSVGGGGLYEQFF. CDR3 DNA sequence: TGTGCCAGCAGCGTAGGAGGGGGCGGTTTGTATGAGCAGTTCTTC.

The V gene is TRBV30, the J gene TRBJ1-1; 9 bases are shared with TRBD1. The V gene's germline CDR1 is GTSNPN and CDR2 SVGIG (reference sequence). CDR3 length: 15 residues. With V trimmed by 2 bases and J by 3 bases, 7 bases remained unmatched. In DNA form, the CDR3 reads TGTGCCTGGAGTCCACAGGGACAGGGACACACTGAAGCTTTCTTT. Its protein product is CAWSPQGQGHTEAFF.

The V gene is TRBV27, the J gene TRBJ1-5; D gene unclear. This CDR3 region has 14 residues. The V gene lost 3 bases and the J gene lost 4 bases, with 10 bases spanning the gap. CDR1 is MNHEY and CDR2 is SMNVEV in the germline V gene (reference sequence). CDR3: CASSLGGTNQPQHF. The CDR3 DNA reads TGTGCCAGCAGTTTGGGCGGAACAAATCAGCCCCAGCATTTT.

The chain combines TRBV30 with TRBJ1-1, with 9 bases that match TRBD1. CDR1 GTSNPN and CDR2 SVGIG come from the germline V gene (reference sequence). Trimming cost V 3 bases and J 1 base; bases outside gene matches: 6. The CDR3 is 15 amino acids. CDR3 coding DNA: TGTGCCTGGAGGGGACAGGGAATTGGGAACACTGAAGCTTTCTTT. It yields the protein CAWRGQGIGNTEAFF.